This TCR beta chain derives from a study of prognosis after radiotherapy for stage I lung cancer. Study at large: Tumors proved to be squamous cell carcinoma in roughly 7 patients and represented adenocarcinoma in under 15. Development of distant metastases after radiotherapy was seen in several patients at a median of about 7 months, with no significant progression in around 15.

The TCR beta CDR3 region was amplified from genomic DNA, with two rounds of multiplex PCR being used for the amplification. The first round of PCR was done with primers that matched each TRBV and TRBJ gene. TCRdb itself ran the multiplex PCR reads through MiXCR, one entry per CDR3 protein. The data show approximately 16,000 distinct CDR3 sequences, around 32% seen once. Blood was drawn (about 6 milliliters of peripheral blood) at each of two time points. The CDR3 length is 15 residues. V lost 6 bases, J lost 5 bases, and 11 bases stayed unmatched. Germline V lookup: CDR1 MNHNS, CDR2 SASEGT. Within the sample, this clonotype is medium-sized. Its antigen is as yet unknown. Study outcomes and limitations: Lower Shannon entropy values were found after stereotactic body radiation therapy in patients who developed distant metastases.

The sample was PBMCs, taken before or after stereotactic body radiation therapy (not recorded which). J is TRBJ2-7 and V is TRBV6-1; the match to TRBD2 covers 9 bases. The TCR comes from a donor aged 50 or older with non-small cell lung cancer. CDR3 DNA: TGTGCCAGCAGCGCCAGATTAGCGGGAGCGGACGAGCAGTACTTC. Translation gives CASSARLAGADEQYF.